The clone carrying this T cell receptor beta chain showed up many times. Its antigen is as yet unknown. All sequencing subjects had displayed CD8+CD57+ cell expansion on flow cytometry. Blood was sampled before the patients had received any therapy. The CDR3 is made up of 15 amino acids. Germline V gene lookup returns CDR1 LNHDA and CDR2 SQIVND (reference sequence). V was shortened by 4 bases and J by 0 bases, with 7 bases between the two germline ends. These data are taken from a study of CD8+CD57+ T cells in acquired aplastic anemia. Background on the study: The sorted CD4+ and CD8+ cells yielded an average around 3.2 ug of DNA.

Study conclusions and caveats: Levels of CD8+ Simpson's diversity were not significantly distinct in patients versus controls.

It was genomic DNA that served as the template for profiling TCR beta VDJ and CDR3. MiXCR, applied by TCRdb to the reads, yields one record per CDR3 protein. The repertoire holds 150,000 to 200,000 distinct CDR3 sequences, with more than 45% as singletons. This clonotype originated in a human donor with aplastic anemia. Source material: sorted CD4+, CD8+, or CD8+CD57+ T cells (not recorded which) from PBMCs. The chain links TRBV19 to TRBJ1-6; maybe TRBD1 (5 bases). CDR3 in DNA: TGTGCCAGTAGTACAGGGAGCTCCTATAATTCACCCCTCCACTTT. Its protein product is CASSTGSSYNSPLHF.